One sample yielded the 13 T cell receptor beta chains listed below, sequenced in a study of cytomegalovirus exposure and HLA in healthy donors. PCR amplification relied on 60 Vbeta primers (plus 13 Jbeta primers). Clones were sequenced by immunoSEQ multiplex PCR, and TCRdb holds only the in-frame ones, with some missing. The profile covers 95,000 to 150,000 clones, with more than 60% appearing a single time and about 8.1% taken by the ten largest. Sequencing was performed on PBMCs. Receptors were obtained from a woman in her thirties or forties in good health and CMV-seropositive.

J is TRBJ1-2 and V is TRBV25-1; D might be TRBD1 (6 bases). Germline lookup yields CDR1 MGHDK and CDR2 SYGVNS. V lost 6 bases and J lost 8, with 19 bases in between. CDR3 length: 14 residues. Here the CDR3 reads CASSAVPPGTGYTF. The CDR3 nucleotides are TGTGCCAGCAGCGCCGTGCCCCCTGGGACAGGCTACACCTTC.

This clone was counted a few times. The chain couples TRBV6-4 to TRBJ1-6; no definite D call. Trimming removed 6 bases from V and 5 bases from J, with 11 bases in between. The CDR3 is 14 amino acids. Germline CDR1 MRHNA, CDR2 SNTAGT. The DNA for the CDR3 is TGTGCCAGCAGCGTGGGAGCGGATAATTCACCCCTCCACTTT. Translated: CASSVGADNSPLHF.

The chain employs TRBV2 and TRBJ2-7, with D hard to call. The germline CDR1 and CDR2 sequences are SNHLY and FYNNEI. V dropped 5 bases and J dropped 3 bases, with 11 bases sitting between them. The CDR3 is made up of 13 amino acids. DNA for the CDR3: TGTGCCAGCAGTATCTCAGCGAGCTACGAGCAGTACTTC. This encodes CASSISASYEQYF.

This clone was detected only a few times. The chain links TRBV5-1 to TRBJ2-1; TRBD1 aligns across 8 bases. The ends lost 7 bases at V and 3 bases at J; junction bases unmatched: 9. The CDR3 spans 15 residues. Germline lookup yields CDR1 SGHRS and CDR2 YFSETQ. The DNA for the CDR3 is TGCGCCAGCGGGAGTGGGACAGGCGTCTACAATGAGCAGTTCTTC. Translating it yields CASGSGTGVYNEQFF.

This clone was detected only a few times. The chain carries TRBV2 and TRBJ1-1, with a weak D call TRBD1 (6 bases). Between the trimmed V and J ends, which lost 1 base and 5 bases, there was a span of 8 bases. Germline-derived CDR1 and CDR2 are SNHLY and FYNNEI. The CDR3 runs to 13 residues. The CDR3 reads CASSEGGRTEAFF. In DNA form, the CDR3 reads TGTGCCAGCAGTGAAGGGGGGCGAACTGAAGCTTTCTTT. The full variable domain, its missing parts supplied by reference TRBV2 and TRBJ1-1, is EPEVTQTPSHQVTQMGQEVILRCVPISNHLYFYWYRQILGQKVEFLVSFYNNEISEKSEIFDDQFSVERPDGSNFTLKIRSTKLEDSAMYFCASSEGGRTEAFFGQGTRLTVV.

This clone was counted between two and nine times. The CDR3 sequence: CASSSGQGYNEQFF. In DNA form, the CDR3 reads TGCGCCAGCAGCTCGGGACAGGGATACAATGAGCAGTTCTTC. The chain recombines TRBV5-1 with TRBJ2-1; the match to TRBD1 covers 9 bases. The CDR3 is 14 residues long. Germline CDR1 is SGHRS and CDR2 is YFSETQ. The V gene end was trimmed by 3 bases and the J gene end by 4 bases; junction bases not matched to a gene: 2.

V and J are TRBV28 and TRBJ1-1; TRBD1 matches 7 bases. Germline CDR1 is MDHEN and CDR2 is SYDVKM. V shed 6 bases and J 4 bases; nucleotides not matched to a gene: 8. The CDR3 sequence is 14 residues long. Written as DNA, the CDR3 is TGTGCCAGCAGATCTACAGGGGTGGGCACTGAAGCTTTCTTT. Translated, it gives CASRSTGVGTEAFF.

This chain links TRBV30 with TRBJ2-1; 11 bases agree with TRBD2. The CDR3 runs 13 residues. Germline CDR1 reads GTSNPN; CDR2 reads SVGIG (reference sequence). V lost 3 bases and J lost 16; bases outside the gene matches: 11. The CDR3 region has the DNA TGTGCCTGGAGCCTTATAGCGGGGGGGCAGTACTTCTTC. Translating gives CAWSLIAGGQYFF.

The V gene is TRBV6-1, the J gene TRBJ2-3, with 7 bases lining up with TRBD2. CDR3 size: 14 residues. CDR1 is MNHNS and CDR2 is SASEGT in the germline V gene. The V and J ends lost 6 bases and 8 bases, in that order; junction bases with no gene match: 11. The CDR3 bases are TGTGCCAGCAGACAGCGGGAAGGGTTAGGTACGCAGTATTTT. Its protein product is CASRQREGLGTQYF.

The V gene is TRBV29-1, the J gene TRBJ2-1; 9 nucleotides line up with TRBD1. The CDR3 runs to 14 residues. Germline V gene data show CDR1 as SQVTM and CDR2 as ANQGSEA. J gave up 6 bases and V 3 bases, and 6 bases lay outside the gene matches. CDR3 bases: TGCAGCGTTGATGGACAGGGGATTTCCAATGAGCAGTTCTTC. Encoded protein: CSVDGQGISNEQFF.

The rearrangement links TRBV6-1 to TRBJ2-5; 8 bases fit TRBD2. V shed 6 bases and J 2 bases; nucleotides not matched to a gene: 8. Germline CDR1 is MNHNS and CDR2 is SASEGT. This CDR3 comprises 15 residues. The CDR3 DNA sequence: TGTGCCAGCAGGCCCCATAGCGGGGTACAAGAGACCCAGTACTTC. It translates to CASRPHSGVQETQYF.

This clone has more than one count but fewer than ten. This rearrangement joins TRBV6-1 to TRBJ2-7, with TRBD2 matching over 8 bases. Germline assignment: CDR1 MNHNS and CDR2 SASEGT. CDR3 length equals 14 residues. Unmatched junction bases numbered 7, after V lost 5 bases and J lost 4 bases. The CDR3: CASSQLSGEYEQYF. CDR3 DNA: TGTGCCAGCAGTCAGCTTAGCGGGGAGTACGAGCAGTACTTC.

This clone was observed once. This chain joins TRBV29-1 and TRBJ2-6, with TRBD2 identical over 16 bases. Germline CDR1 and CDR2: SQVTM and ANQGSEA. The CDR3 runs to 19 residues. V lost 5 bases, J lost 0 bases, and 7 bases stayed unmatched. The CDR3 region has the DNA TGCAGCGTTAAGGGACTAGCGGGAGGGCCCGGCTCTGGGGCCAACGTCCTGACTTTC. It codes for CSVKGLAGGPGSGANVLTF.